The 30 T cell receptor beta chains given below trace back to one sample, sequenced in a study of cytomegalovirus exposure and HLA in healthy donors. The primer mix had 60 Vbeta and 13 Jbeta primers. The repertoire was sequenced with immunoSEQ multiplex PCR; TCRdb's copy has only in-frame clones and lacks some. The sample holds around 180,000 clones, approximately 81% seen once. The sequenced material came from PBMCs. Receptors originate from a male donor in good health and CMV-seronegative.

V is TRBV5-4 and J is TRBJ2-7; 13 nucleotides align to TRBD2. This CDR3 is 18 amino acids long. Germline CDR1 is SGHNT and CDR2 is YYREEE (reference sequence). Trimming at V came to 4 bases and at J to 3 bases, leaving 13 bases not matched to a gene. CDR3 sequence reads: CASSTTPGLAGTFYEQYF. The CDR3 nucleotides are TGTGCCAGCAGCACTACCCCGGGACTAGCGGGGACCTTCTACGAGCAGTACTTC.

Here the CDR3 reads CASSIDHRPPVAFF. In DNA form, the CDR3 reads TGTGCCAGTAGTATAGATCACAGGCCCCCTGTGGCTTTCTTT. J is TRBJ1-1 and V is TRBV19; D may be TRBD1 (5 bases). Germline V gene data show CDR1 as LNHDA and CDR2 as SQIVND (reference sequence). The CDR3 contains 14 residues. Trimming removed 0 bases at V and 11 bases at J, with 16 bases between.

The V and J genes are TRBV27 and TRBJ2-7, with D possibly TRBD2 on 6 matching bases. Trimming shortened V by 2 bases and J by 4 bases, and 12 bases separated the two germline ends. The V gene's germline CDR1 is MNHEY and CDR2 SMNVEV (reference sequence). This CDR3 spans 14 amino acids. In DNA form, the CDR3 reads TGTGCCAGCAGTTTAGGGGGGTGGGGGTACGAGCAGTACTTC. Protein: CASSLGGWGYEQYF.

The chain employs TRBV6-1 and TRBJ1-2; D perhaps matches TRBD1 (5 bases). CDR1 is MNHNS, CDR2 SASEGT, per germline. The germline V and J ends were trimmed by 0 bases and 4 bases, with 15 bases remaining between them. The CDR3 covers 16 residues. CDR3: CASSEALIPQAYGYTF. DNA for the CDR3: TGTGCCAGCAGTGAAGCGCTTATTCCACAGGCCTATGGCTACACCTTC.

V gene TRBV19 combines with J gene TRBJ1-1; D might be TRBD1 (6 bases). CDR1 and CDR2 from the germline V gene are LNHDA and SQIVND (reference sequence). The CDR3 runs 14 residues. V lost 5 bases and J 5 bases, leaving 15 bases between the germline ends. The CDR3 loop is CASSPGQWGTEAFF. The CDR3 DNA follows: TGTGCCAGTAGTCCAGGACAGTGGGGGACTGAAGCTTTCTTT.

V and J are TRBV7-9 and TRBJ2-7; 7 bases agree with TRBD1. The CDR3 loop spans 15 amino acids. Germline V lookup: CDR1 SEHNR, CDR2 FQNEAQ (reference sequence). The trim removed 2 bases at V and 5 bases at J, leaving 9 bases unmatched. CDR3 protein: CASSLIGGARDEQYF. CDR3 sequence (DNA): TGTGCCAGCAGCTTAATAGGGGGCGCTCGGGACGAGCAGTACTTC.

The rearrangement uses TRBV5-1 and TRBJ2-7; TRBD1 agrees at 11 bases. Trimming at V came to 0 bases and at J to 5 bases, leaving 7 bases not matched to a gene. Germline V gene sequence: CDR1 SGHRS, CDR2 YFSETQ. CDR3 length equals 16 residues. The CDR3 loop is CASSLAPSGQGDEQYF. Written as DNA, the CDR3 is TGCGCCAGCAGCTTGGCCCCCTCGGGACAGGGGGACGAGCAGTACTTC. Drawing the rest from reference TRBV5-1 and TRBJ2-7, the complete variable domain is KAGVTQTPRYLIKTRGQQVTLSCSPISGHRSVSWYQQTPGQGLQFLFEYFSETQRNKGNFPGRFSGRQFSNSRSEMNVSTLELGDSALYLCASSLAPSGQGDEQYFGPGTRLTVT.

J is TRBJ1-1 and V is TRBV7-9, with 7 bases identical to TRBD1. J was trimmed by 5 bases and V by 5 bases; bases with no gene match: 8. CDR1 is SEHNR, CDR2 FQNEAQ, per germline (reference sequence). This CDR3 has 14 amino acids. CDR3 residues: CASSVTGKRTEAFF. The CDR3 region has the DNA TGTGCCAGCAGCGTGACAGGGAAGCGGACTGAAGCTTTCTTT.

The DNA of the CDR3 is TGTGCCAGCAGCACCGAGACAGGAAACACAGATACGCAGTATTTT. This encodes CASSTETGNTDTQYF. The V and J genes are TRBV5-6 and TRBJ2-3, with a tentative D call TRBD1 (6 bases). The CDR3 runs 15 residues. Germline V gene sequence: CDR1 SGHDT, CDR2 YYEEEE. V was clipped by 4 bases and J by 2 bases, with 14 bases between them.

The gene calls are TRBV6-1 and TRBJ2-7, with 14 bases matching TRBD2. V was clipped by 3 bases and J by 4 bases; unmatched bases: 2. Germline assignment: CDR1 MNHNS and CDR2 SASEGT. The length of the CDR3 is 15 residues. CDR3 sequence (DNA): TGTGCCAGCAGTGAGGGACTAGCGGGAGTTTACGAGCAGTACTTC. Protein: CASSEGLAGVYEQYF.

The chain is built from TRBV14 and TRBJ2-7; perhaps TRBD1 as D (6 bases). This CDR3 has 11 residues. V lost 3 bases, J lost 9 bases, and 9 bases lay in between. Looked up from germline, CDR1 is SGHDN and CDR2 is FVKESK. The CDR3 is CASSQRGRQYF. CDR3 nucleotide sequence: TGTGCCAGCAGCCAGAGGGGGAGGCAGTACTTC.

The chain combines TRBV27 with TRBJ1-1, with TRBD1 as a possible D gene (5 bases). Germline loops: CDR1 MNHEY, CDR2 SMNVEV (reference sequence). The CDR3 is made up of 14 amino acids. Trimming removed 2 bases at V and 6 bases at J, with 13 bases between. The DNA for the CDR3 is TGTGCCAGCAGTTTAAAAGCGGGGGTTCCTGAAGCTTTCTTT. Translating it yields CASSLKAGVPEAFF.

CDR3 sequence (DNA): TGTGCCATCAGTGTTCGAGGGAGCGCGAACACCGGGGAGCTGTTTTTT. Its protein product is CAISVRGSANTGELFF. The gene calls are TRBV10-3 and TRBJ2-2; possibly TRBD2 for D (5 bases). CDR3 length equals 16 residues. In germline, CDR1 is ENHRY, CDR2 SYGVKD. V dropped 4 bases and J dropped 0 bases, with 12 bases sitting between them.

This clone has only a few counts. V usage is TRBV19 and J usage is TRBJ2-3; D is unclear. CDR1 LNHDA and CDR2 SQIVND come from the germline V gene (reference sequence). The CDR3 runs to 14 residues. V was shortened by 0 bases and J by 4 bases, with 8 bases between the two germline ends. The CDR3 DNA reads TGTGCCAGTAGTATAGATCAGGTAGCAGATACGCAGTATTTT. Protein product: CASSIDQVADTQYF.

The V and J genes are TRBV9 and TRBJ1-2; the D gene is possibly TRBD1 (5 bases). The CDR3 extends over 15 amino acids. From germline, CDR1 is SGDLS and CDR2 YYNGEE. V shed 0 bases and J shed 6 bases, with 15 bases lying between them. CDR3 DNA sequence: TGTGCCAGCAGCGTAGCCGTGCTGGAGGGGAATGGCTACACCTTC. Its protein product is CASSVAVLEGNGYTF.

A note on this clone: Relative to the germline gene, one junction end is altered; a read error may explain this. Other DNA sequences of this sample code for an identical CDR3. The J gene is TRBJ1-1, the V gene TRBV4-1, with D possibly matching TRBD1 (6 bases). Germline loops: CDR1 MGHRA, CDR2 YSYEKL. CDR3 length: 17 amino acids. This CDR3 reads CASSQDPPGGYNTEAFF. In DNA form, the CDR3 reads TGCGCCAGCAGCCAAGACCCCCCGGGGGGCTATAACACTGAAGCCTTCTTT.

J is TRBJ1-3 and V is TRBV6-5, with D tentatively TRBD1 (5 bases). V lost 0 bases and J 0 bases, leaving 6 bases between the germline ends. Germline CDR1 MNHEY, CDR2 SVGAGI. This CDR3 contains 15 residues. The CDR3 nucleotides are TGTGCCAGCAGTTACTCCGGGGGCTCTGGAAACACCATATATTTT. The encoded protein is CASSYSGGSGNTIYF.

Points on this clone: Other DNA variants within this sample encode the same CDR3. This chain uses TRBV28 with TRBJ2-4; a possible D gene is TRBD2 (5 bases). Germline V gene sequence: CDR1 MDHEN, CDR2 SYDVKM. The V and J ends lost 5 bases and 0 bases respectively, with 11 bases between them. CDR3 length: 15 residues. The CDR3 DNA sequence: TGTGCCAGCAGTCCTATTAGCGAAGCCAAAAACATTCAGTACTTC. Encoded protein: CASSPISEAKNIQYF.

This clone was detected a few times. J is TRBJ1-5 and V is TRBV28; tentative D call: TRBD1 (6 bases). Per the germline V gene, CDR1 is MDHEN and CDR2 is SYDVKM. The CDR3 length is 14 residues. V lost 3 bases and J 5 bases, leaving 11 bases between the germline ends. CDR3 sequence: CASSLGASHQPQHF. The CDR3 DNA follows: TGTGCCAGCAGTTTGGGGGCGTCGCATCAGCCCCAGCATTTT.

J is TRBJ2-2 and V is TRBV6-1; D is unresolved. CDR1 and CDR2 from the germline V gene are MNHNS and SASEGT. Trimming removed 2 bases from V and 6 bases from J, with 10 bases in between. The CDR3 has 14 amino acids. The CDR3 DNA reads as TGTGCCAGCAGTGAATTTCCCCGGGCCGGGGAGCTGTTTTTT. Translating gives CASSEFPRAGELFF.

The gene calls are TRBV30 and TRBJ2-1; 11 bases agree with TRBD2. This CDR3 region has 16 residues. The germline V gene has CDR1 GTSNPN and CDR2 SVGIG (reference sequence). Unmatched junction bases numbered 7, after V lost 1 base and J lost 5 bases. The CDR3 nucleotides are TGTGCCTGGAGTGATCCGGGACTAGCGGCCAACAATGAGCAGTTCTTC. Protein sequence: CAWSDPGLAANNEQFF.

The chain has TRBV9 and TRBJ2-7; TRBD2 matches 11 bases. V lost 0 bases to trimming and J lost 3 bases; unmatched junction nucleotides: 17. The CDR3 has 20 amino acids. The V gene's germline CDR1 is SGDLS and CDR2 YYNGEE. CDR3: CASSVGVVAGGSPLFYEQYF. CDR3 in DNA: TGTGCCAGCAGCGTAGGGGTCGTAGCGGGGGGGTCACCTCTTTTCTACGAGCAGTACTTC.

The genes are TRBV5-5 and TRBJ2-7, with D tentatively TRBD1 (6 bases). Germline-derived CDR1 and CDR2 are SGHKS and YYEKEE (reference sequence). Deletions cut 1 base from V and 3 bases from J, with 11 bases between. This CDR3 has 14 amino acids. This CDR3 is CASSLWTEVYEQYF. Written as DNA, the CDR3 is TGTGCCAGCAGCTTGTGGACAGAAGTCTACGAGCAGTACTTC.

The chain uses TRBV27 and TRBJ1-2; 8 nucleotides match TRBD1. The CDR3 is 15 amino acids. Germline values: CDR1 MNHEY, CDR2 SMNVEV (reference sequence). Trimming cost V 5 bases and J 2 bases; bases outside gene matches: 7. CDR3 in DNA: TGTGCCAGCAGTCCGAACAGGGGGGAGAACTATGGCTACACCTTC. Its protein is CASSPNRGENYGYTF.

For this clone: A read error may produce the germline difference seen at one junction end. The chain carries TRBV7-7 and TRBJ2-5; D is possibly TRBD1 or TRBD2 (6 bases each). The CDR3 runs 15 residues. The germline gives CDR1 SSHAT, CDR2 FNYEAQ (reference sequence). The DNA of the CDR3 is TGTGCTAGCAGCTTAGGGGGGCTGAACGAAGAGACCCAGTACTTC. It specifies CASSLGGLNEETQYF.

This rearrangement joins TRBV15 to TRBJ2-7; TRBD2 matches 11 bases. The CDR3 totals 19 residues. The germline gives CDR1 LNHNV, CDR2 YYDKDF (reference sequence). The ends lost 0 bases at V and 0 bases at J; junction bases unmatched: 10. CDR3 protein: CATSRDHGLAGLSSYEQYF. CDR3 bases: TGTGCCACCAGCAGAGATCACGGACTAGCGGGTCTTAGCTCCTACGAGCAGTACTTC.

The V and J genes are TRBV29-1 and TRBJ2-3, with 9 bases lining up with TRBD2. CDR1 and CDR2 from the germline V gene are SQVTM and ANQGSEA. Trimming at V came to 5 bases and at J to 2 bases, leaving 8 bases not matched to a gene. CDR3 length: 15 residues. Written as DNA, the CDR3 is TGCAGCGTTACCATGGTAGCGGGGGACACAGATACGCAGTATTTT. Protein sequence: CSVTMVAGDTDTQYF.

J is TRBJ1-1 and V is TRBV28, with unresolved D. Germline CDR1 and CDR2: MDHEN and SYDVKM. V was shortened by 5 bases and J by 7 bases, with 14 bases between the two germline ends. The CDR3 has 13 amino acids. The DNA for the CDR3 is TGTGCCAGCAGTCGAGGGCAGAGATTTGAAGCTTTCTTT. Translating gives CASSRGQRFEAFF.

This clone came up a few times. This rearrangement joins TRBV5-1 to TRBJ2-5; the match to TRBD2 covers 10 bases. The V and J ends lost 0 bases and 2 bases, in that order; junction bases with no gene match: 7. Germline V gene sequence: CDR1 SGHRS, CDR2 YFSETQ. CDR3 size: 17 residues. The CDR3 DNA follows: TGCGCCAGCAGCTTGGCCCTGAGCGGGGGGGCACAAGAGACCCAGTACTTC. It codes for CASSLALSGGAQETQYF.

V gene TRBV14 combines with J gene TRBJ1-2; D is unresolved. Germline V gene lookup returns CDR1 SGHDN and CDR2 FVKESK. The CDR3 totals 13 residues. Trimming stripped 4 bases from V and 2 bases from J, with 8 bases between. The CDR3 reads CASSLEVNYGYTF. DNA for the CDR3: TGTGCCAGCAGCCTTGAGGTCAACTATGGCTACACCTTC.